These 13 T cell receptor beta chains share one sample of origin, sequenced in a study of T cell responses to AZD1222 COVID-19 vaccine. Measured with immunoSEQ multiplex PCR; TCRdb has only the in-frame clones, and not every one. The data show 100,000 to 150,000 clones, 70% to 90% seen once. The material sequenced was peripheral blood, taken on day 0 of AZD1222 vaccination. The receptors stem from an adult in good health.

V gene TRBV20-1 combines with J gene TRBJ1-1; D is unresolved. The V gene's germline CDR1 is DFQATT and CDR2 SNEGSKA (reference sequence). Trimming stripped 7 bases from V and 1 base from J, with 4 bases between. The CDR3 runs 10 residues. Written as DNA, the CDR3 is TGCAGTGTCACGAACACTGAAGCTTTCTTT. It specifies CSVTNTEAFF.

The gene calls are TRBV27 and TRBJ2-3; TRBD2 is a possible D gene (5 bases). The CDR3 length is 15 residues. Trimming cost V 8 bases and J 0 bases, with 15 bases left between them. The germline CDR1 and CDR2 sequences are MNHEY and SMNVEV (reference sequence). CDR3 DNA sequence: TGTGCCAGCTTCTCGGGGTACTCTAGCACAGATACGCAGTATTTT. It is translated as CASFSGYSSTDTQYF.

J is TRBJ2-7 and V is TRBV6-2 or TRBV6-3; D is uncertain. Germline-derived CDR1 and CDR2 are MNHEY and SVGEGT. CDR3 length: 14 residues. Trimming pared 6 bases from V and 1 base from J, leaving 13 bases between. CDR3 coding DNA: TGTGCCAGCAGCAAACCTGGGGTGTCCTACGAGCAGTACTTC. It translates to CASSKPGVSYEQYF.

In the case of this clone: The same CDR3 arises from other DNA sequences in this sample as well. V and J are TRBV25-1 and TRBJ1-1; D gene unclear. The length of the CDR3 is 13 residues. V was cut by 2 bases and J by 3 bases, with 7 bases left in between. CDR1 is MGHDK, CDR2 SYGVNS, per germline. CDR3 nucleotide sequence: TGTGCCAGCAGTGAACGGCGGGACACTGAAGCTTTCTTT. Translating gives CASSERRDTEAFF. The full variable domain, its missing parts supplied by reference TRBV25-1 and TRBJ1-1, is EADIYQTPRYLVIGTGKKITLECSQTMGHDKMYWYQQDPGMELHLIHYSYGVNSTEKGDLSSESTVSRIRTEHFPLTLESARPSHTSQYLCASSERRDTEAFFGQGTRLTVV.

The CDR3 coding sequence is TGTGCCAGCAGTTTTGCTAGAACCCACGAGCAGTACTTC. Protein: CASSFARTHEQYF. This rearrangement joins TRBV12-3 or TRBV12-4 to TRBJ2-7, with D unresolved. The germline V and J ends were trimmed by 3 bases and 5 bases, with 11 bases remaining between them. The CDR3 contains 13 residues.

The rearrangement uses TRBV5-4 and TRBJ1-6, with 7 bases aligning to TRBD1. J was trimmed by 10 bases and V by 1 base; bases with no gene match: 11. The CDR3 consists of 16 residues. Germline assignment: CDR1 SGHNT and CDR2 YYREEE (reference sequence). The DNA for the CDR3 is TGTGCCAGCAGCTTGTCTCACGGAGGAGGGGGCTCACCCCTCCACTTT. Its translation: CASSLSHGGGGSPLHF.

This clone was observed once. The chain carries TRBV2 and TRBJ2-7; 7 nucleotides agree with TRBD1. The CDR3 is 15 residues long. Germline trimming cut 7 bases from V and 9 bases from J; bases unmatched to any gene: 18. The germline V gene has CDR1 SNHLY and CDR2 FYNNEI. CDR3 sequence (DNA): TGTGCCAGCACCCTTGCCGGGACAGTTCTGTCAGGGCAGTACTTC. Translated: CASTLAGTVLSGQYF.

CDR3 region: CASSQTGHGNSPLHF. The CDR3 DNA reads as TGCGCCAGCAGCCAAACGGGACATGGGAATTCACCCCTCCACTTT. The J gene is TRBJ1-6, the V gene TRBV4-3, with D perhaps matching TRBD1 (6 bases). This CDR3 contains 15 residues. From germline, CDR1 is LGHNA and CDR2 YSLEER. Trimming stripped 2 bases from V and 7 bases from J, with 12 bases between.

This chain links TRBV6-5 with TRBJ1-1, with D unresolved. Germline V lookup: CDR1 MNHEY, CDR2 SVGAGI. V lost 7 bases and J lost 8, with 20 bases in between. This CDR3 comprises 14 residues. The CDR3 reads CASTPGSKTKEAFF. The CDR3 nucleotides are TGTGCCAGCACCCCTGGCAGCAAAACCAAGGAAGCTTTCTTT.

The rearrangement uses TRBV5-1 and TRBJ1-3, with D perhaps matching TRBD1 (6 bases). This CDR3 has 15 residues. Germline-derived CDR1 and CDR2 are SGHRS and YFSETQ. Trimming removed 4 bases from V and 2 bases from J, with 13 bases in between. CDR3 DNA sequence: TGCGCCAGCAGCGACACCGGGACACCTGGAAACACCATATATTTT. It specifies CASSDTGTPGNTIYF.

The rearrangement uses TRBV7-8 and TRBJ2-1; 14 bases align to TRBD2. This CDR3 contains 18 residues. Germline loops: CDR1 SGHVS, CDR2 FQNEAQ. V lost 4 bases and J lost 0; bases outside the gene matches: 5. The CDR3 protein is CASSWTSGGSSSYNEQFF. CDR3 in DNA: TGTGCCAGCAGCTGGACTAGCGGGGGGTCCAGCTCCTACAATGAGCAGTTCTTC.

The chain carries TRBV28 and TRBJ1-1, with 8 bases fitting TRBD1. After removal of 7 bases from V and 7 bases from J, the junction contained 11 bases not matched to a gene. CDR1 MDHEN and CDR2 SYDVKM come from the germline V gene. The CDR3 contains 14 residues. CDR3: CASTTTGATFEAFF. CDR3 DNA: TGTGCCAGCACCACGACAGGGGCGACCTTTGAAGCTTTCTTT.

The chain recombines TRBV19 with TRBJ1-2, with D unclear. Germline CDR1 reads LNHDA; CDR2 reads SQIVND (reference sequence). Trimming pared 9 bases from V and 8 bases from J, leaving 13 bases between. The CDR3 is made up of 11 amino acids. CDR3 loop: CASVDEEGYTF. The CDR3 DNA sequence: TGTGCCAGCGTCGATGAGGAGGGCTACACCTTC.